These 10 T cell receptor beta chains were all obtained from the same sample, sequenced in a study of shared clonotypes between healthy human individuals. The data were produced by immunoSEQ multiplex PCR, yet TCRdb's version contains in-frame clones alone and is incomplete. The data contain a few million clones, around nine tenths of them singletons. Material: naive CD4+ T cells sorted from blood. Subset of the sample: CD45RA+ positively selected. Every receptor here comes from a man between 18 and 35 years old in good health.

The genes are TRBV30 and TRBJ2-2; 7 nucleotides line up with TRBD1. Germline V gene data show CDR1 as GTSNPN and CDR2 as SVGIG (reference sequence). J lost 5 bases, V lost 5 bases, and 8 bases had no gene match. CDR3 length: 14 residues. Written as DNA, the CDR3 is TGTGCCTGGCTAAGACAGGGTGGGACCGGGGAGCTGTTTTTT. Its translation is CAWLRQGGTGELFF.

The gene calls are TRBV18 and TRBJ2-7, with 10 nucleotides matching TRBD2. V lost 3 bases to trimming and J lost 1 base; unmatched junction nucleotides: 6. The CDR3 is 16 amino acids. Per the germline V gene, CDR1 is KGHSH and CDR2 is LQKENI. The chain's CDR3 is CASSPGLAIRSYEQYF. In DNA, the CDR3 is TGTGCCAGCTCACCGGGACTAGCGATCAGGTCCTACGAGCAGTACTTC.

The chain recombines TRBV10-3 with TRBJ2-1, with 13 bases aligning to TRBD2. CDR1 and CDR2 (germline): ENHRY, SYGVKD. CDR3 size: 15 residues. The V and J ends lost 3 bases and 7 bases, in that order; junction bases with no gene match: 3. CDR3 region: CAISDGLAGVNEQFF. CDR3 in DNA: TGTGCCATCAGTGACGGACTAGCGGGGGTTAATGAGCAGTTCTTC.

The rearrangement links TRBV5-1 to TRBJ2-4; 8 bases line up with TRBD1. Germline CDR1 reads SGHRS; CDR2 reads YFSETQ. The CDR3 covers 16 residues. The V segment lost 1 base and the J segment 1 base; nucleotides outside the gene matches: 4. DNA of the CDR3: TGCGCCAGCAGCTTGCAGGCAGGGGGCGCCAAAAACATTCAGTACTTC. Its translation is CASSLQAGGAKNIQYF.

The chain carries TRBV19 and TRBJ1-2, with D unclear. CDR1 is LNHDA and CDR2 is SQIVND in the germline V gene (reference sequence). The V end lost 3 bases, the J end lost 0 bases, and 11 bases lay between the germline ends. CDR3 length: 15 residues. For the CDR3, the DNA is TGTGCCAGTAGTATGGAACAGCTACCTAACTATGGCTACACCTTC. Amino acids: CASSMEQLPNYGYTF.

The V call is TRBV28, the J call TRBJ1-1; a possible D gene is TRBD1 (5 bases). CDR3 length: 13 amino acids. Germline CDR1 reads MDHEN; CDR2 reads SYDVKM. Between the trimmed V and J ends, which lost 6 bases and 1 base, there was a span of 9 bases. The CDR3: CASSRDRNTEAFF. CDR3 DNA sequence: TGTGCCAGCAGCCGGGACCGGAACACTGAAGCTTTCTTT.

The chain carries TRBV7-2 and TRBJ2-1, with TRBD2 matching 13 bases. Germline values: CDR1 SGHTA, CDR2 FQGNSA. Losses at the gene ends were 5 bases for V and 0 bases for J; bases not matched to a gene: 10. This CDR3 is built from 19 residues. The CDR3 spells CASSHRTSGGFPSYNEQFF. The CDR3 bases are TGTGCCAGCAGCCACCGGACTAGCGGGGGCTTTCCCTCCTACAATGAGCAGTTCTTC.

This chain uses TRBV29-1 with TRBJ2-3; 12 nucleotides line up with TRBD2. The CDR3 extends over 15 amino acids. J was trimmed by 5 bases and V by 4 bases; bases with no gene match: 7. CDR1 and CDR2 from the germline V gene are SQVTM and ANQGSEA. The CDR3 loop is CSVAELAGGRDTQYF. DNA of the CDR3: TGCAGCGTTGCTGAGCTAGCGGGGGGGCGAGATACGCAGTATTTT.

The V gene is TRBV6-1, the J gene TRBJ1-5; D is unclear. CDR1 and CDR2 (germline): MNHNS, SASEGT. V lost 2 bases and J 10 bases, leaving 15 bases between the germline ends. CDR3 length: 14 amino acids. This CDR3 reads CASSELTNLSPQHF. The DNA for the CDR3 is TGTGCCAGCAGTGAATTGACAAATCTGAGCCCCCAGCATTTT.

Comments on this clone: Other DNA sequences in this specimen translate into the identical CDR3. The CDR3: CASSLGGDTEAFF. The CDR3 DNA reads as TGTGCCAGCAGCCTCGGGGGGGACACTGAAGCTTTCTTT. The rearrangement joins TRBV11-3 to TRBJ1-1, with D possibly TRBD1 on 5 matching bases. Germline V lookup: CDR1 SGHNT, CDR2 YENEEA. The CDR3 contains 13 residues. The germline V and J ends were trimmed by 5 bases and 3 bases, with 10 bases remaining between them.